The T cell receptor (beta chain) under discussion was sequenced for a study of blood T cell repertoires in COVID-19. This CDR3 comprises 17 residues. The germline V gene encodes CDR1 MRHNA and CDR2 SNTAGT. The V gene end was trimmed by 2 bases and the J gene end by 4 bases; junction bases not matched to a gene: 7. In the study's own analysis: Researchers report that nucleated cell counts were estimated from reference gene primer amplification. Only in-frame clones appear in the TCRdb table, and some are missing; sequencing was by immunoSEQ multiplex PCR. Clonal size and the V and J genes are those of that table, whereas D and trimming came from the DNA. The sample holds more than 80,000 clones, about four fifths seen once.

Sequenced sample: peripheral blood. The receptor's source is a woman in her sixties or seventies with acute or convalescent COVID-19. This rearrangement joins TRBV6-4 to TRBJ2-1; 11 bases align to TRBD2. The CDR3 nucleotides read TGTGCCAGCAGTGACCATTTGGTAGCGGGGGGGTACAATGAGCAGTTCTTC. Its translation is CASSDHLVAGGYNEQFF.